This TCR beta chain was profiled in a study of regulatory T cells in long-lasting Graves disease. V lost 1 base to trimming and J lost 8 bases, with 16 bases between them. The CDR3 sequence is 16 residues long. Looked up from germline, CDR1 is KGHDR and CDR2 is SFDVKD. Both iRepertoire HTBI primers and Arm-PCR of CDR3 regions were used to build the TCR beta libraries. TCRdb re-called the multiplex PCR reads through MiXCR, storing one row per CDR3 protein. The table shows fewer than 400,000 distinct CDR3 sequences, with about 18% occurring only once. Time point described: newly diagnosed GD, antithyroid drugs for less than 3 months. PBMC RNA was the source of the TCR library.

The chain carries TRBV24-1 and TRBJ2-2, with a tentative D call TRBD1 (6 bases). The TCR sequence derives from a female donor with Graves disease. Source: peripheral blood mononuclear cells (PBMCs), taken at new diagnosis, from a patient treated with antithyroid drugs. The CDR3 sequence is CATSDFAPDRLGELFF. CDR3 DNA: TGTGCCACCAGTGATTTCGCACCCGACAGGCTGGGGGAGCTGTTTTTT.